Listed here is a single TCR beta chain. Its antigen is unknown. This sample stems from a study of monozygotic twins with inflammatory bowel disease. Study observations and caveats: Patient repertoires may carry noise from differing immunosuppressive treatments. Repertoire similarity did not separate concordant from discordant twins, possibly from limited power.

TCRdb processed the 5' RACE reads again and assigns one entry to each CDR3 protein, with no DNA. This sample's table has 200,000 to 250,000 distinct CDR3 sequences. CDR3 length equals 14 residues. CDR1 is SEHNR and CDR2 is FQNEAQ in the germline V gene (reference sequence). Sequencing used blood. This TCR came from a human donor with ulcerative colitis or Crohn's disease, or a healthy co-twin of an affected twin (not recorded which). The chain is built from TRBV7-9 and TRBJ1-5; there is no DNA to check the TCRdb D call of TRBD1. The chain's CDR3 is CASSLGPGNQPQHF.